Here is one T cell receptor (beta chain) with its context. Its antigen is undetermined. Since all of the isolated RNA was reverse transcribed, expressed TCRB transcripts were what got sequenced. Data came from immunoSEQ multiplex PCR; TCRdb stores just in-frame clones and leaves some out. The sample shows approximately 280,000 clones, 15% of them seen only once. The sample is drawn from a study of beta chain features in type 1 diabetes. Study-level results: Sequencing used cDNA, and cells with high TCR expression could therefore be over-represented. Type 1 diabetes patients had VDJ junctions that carried fewer insertions and more deletions. Moderate but significant shortening of TCRB CDR3s was recorded in all four CD4+ subsets from Type 1 diabetes patients.

CD45RO/CCR7/CD25/CD127/CD95/CD27 separated CD4+ naive, central memory, regulatory and stem cell-like memory cells by sorting. This CDR3 comprises 15 residues. Germline V lookup: CDR1 WNHNN, CDR2 SYGVQD (reference sequence). With 6 bases clipped from V and 4 bases from J, the junction kept 6 bases outside the gene matches. The source of this sequence is a man younger than 35 with type 1 diabetes. The rearrangement uses TRBV10-1 and TRBJ2-3; 11 nucleotides match TRBD2. Sample: naive CD4+ T cells from blood. The CDR3 nucleotides are TGCGCCAGCAGCAGTACTAGCGGGAGCTCAGATACGCAGTATTTT. This translates into CASSSTSGSSDTQYF.